The rows below give T cell receptor beta chains drawn from one sample of a study of blood T cell repertoires in COVID-19. Repertoires were generated with immunoSEQ multiplex PCR, while TCRdb's copy carries only in-frame clones and drops some. Found here are about 220,000 clones, approximately 78% of them singletons; the top ten hold about 5.6%. Source material: peripheral blood. The source is a woman aged 70-85 years with COVID-19, enrolled during active disease. Each CDR3 is given with its conserved first and last residue. A D gene is named only where the DNA matches it firmly. Size tells how often a clone was seen (once, few, many) or the class of an expanded clone, and some rows leave it out.

abundance,v_gene,d_gene,j_gene,CDR3nt,CDR3aa
NA,TRBV2,NA,TRBJ2-1,TGTGCCAGCAACCGGGACTCTACATCCTACAATGAGCAGTTCTTC,CASNRDSTSYNEQFF
NA,TRBV29-1,NA,TRBJ1-2,TGCAGCGTTGAGGTGGGGGAGGGCTATGGCTACACCTTC,CSVEVGEGYGYTF
NA,TRBV12-3/TRBV12-4,NA,TRBJ2-7,TGTGCCAGCAGTCTCATGGGGGCTGGCGAGCAGTACTTC,CASSLMGAGEQYF
NA,TRBV5-5,NA,TRBJ1-5,TGTGCCAGCAGCTTGATGAGTGGTAATCAGCCCCAGCATTTT,CASSLMSGNQPQHF
once,TRBV7-9,TRBD1,TRBJ1-6,TGTGCCAGCAGCTCGAGGACAGGGAGAGGTTCACCCCTCCACTTT,CASSSRTGRGSPLHF
NA,TRBV5-1,NA,TRBJ1-4,TGCGAGGGGGAAAAACTGTTTTTT,CEGEKLFF
few,TRBV7-2,NA,TRBJ1-5,TGTGCCAGCAGCTCCGACAGGATGGAGCCCCAGCATTTT,CASSSDRMEPQHF
NA,TRBV19,NA,TRBJ2-1,TGTGCCAGTAGCCGAGGTTCCCCCCCCGGGCAGTTCTTC,CASSRGSPPGQFF
NA,TRBV15,NA,TRBJ2-1,TGTGCCACCAGCAGAGAACGGGATGAGCAGTTCTTC,CATSRERDEQFF
NA,TRBV27,TRBD1,TRBJ2-7,TGTGCCAGCAGTCTTACAGGGGGGCTGAGCTCCTACGAGCAGTACTTC,CASSLTGGLSSYEQYF
NA,TRBV5-1,NA,TRBJ2-4,TGCGCCAGCAGCCCCCGGGAAAGCGGGCCTATTCAGTACTTC,CASSPRESGPIQYF
NA,TRBV30,TRBD1,TRBJ1-6,TGTGCCTGGATGATAAAGAGACAGGGACCCCGGGATAATTCACCCCTCCACTTT,CAWMIKRQGPRDNSPLHF
NA,TRBV6-5,TRBD2,TRBJ2-7,TGTGCCAGCAGTTACTCGATCACCGGGAGGGATGGCGAGCAGTACTTC,CASSYSITGRDGEQYF
NA,TRBV28,NA,TRBJ2-1,TGTGCCAGCAGTTTGCGGGGCTCCCCCCCCAATGAGCAGTTCTTC,CASSLRGSPPNEQFF
NA,TRBV7-8,TRBD1,TRBJ1-1,TGTGCCAGCAGCTTACAGCACAGGGGATACAACACTGAAGCTTTCTTT,CASSLQHRGYNTEAFF
NA,TRBV6-2/TRBV6-3,TRBD2,TRBJ2-1,TGTGCCAGCAGTTACAGCGGGAGAACCTACAATGAGCAGTTCTTC,CASSYSGRTYNEQFF
NA,TRBV7-9,NA,TRBJ1-2,TGTGCCAGCAGCGGAACGGACAGCTACTATGGCTACACCTTC,CASSGTDSYYGYTF
NA,TRBV7-9,TRBD1,TRBJ1-4,TGTGCCAGCAGCTCCCCCGCCAGGGGGCGCAATGAAAAACTGTTTTTT,CASSSPARGRNEKLFF
NA,TRBV10-3,NA,TRBJ1-5,TGTGCCATCAGTGAGTCCAGGGGCACAGGGATTCAGCCCCAGCATTTT,CAISESRGTGIQPQHF
NA,TRBV30,NA,TRBJ2-2,TGTGCCTGGAGTATAGGGGCCCCGAACACCGGGGAGCTGTTTTTT,CAWSIGAPNTGELFF
NA,TRBV6-4,NA,TRBJ1-4,TGTGCCAGCAGTGACTTCCTTAGGGGGGGAGGATTGGATGAAAAACTGTTTTTT,CASSDFLRGGGLDEKLFF
few,TRBV5-4,NA,TRBJ2-3,TGTGCCAGCAGATCGGAGGGGGATACGCAGTATTTT,CASRSEGDTQYF
NA,TRBV28,NA,TRBJ2-5,TGTGCCACCCTCTTCCAGTACTTC,CATLFQYF
NA,TRBV6-5,TRBD1,TRBJ1-1,TGTGCCAGCAGGCCGACAGGGGTGAACCGGGAAGCTTTCTTT,CASRPTGVNREAFF
NA,TRBV4-1,NA,TRBJ1-5,TGCGCCAGCAGCCAAGCTCAGGGGTATCAGCCCCAGCATTTT,CASSQAQGYQPQHF
NA,TRBV2,NA,TRBJ1-1,TGTGCCAGCAGTGGTGAGCGGGTAGTCCCCCCCACTGGTGAAGCTTTCTTT,CASSGERVVPPTGEAFF
few,TRBV7-2,NA,TRBJ2-3,TGTGCCAGCAGCTTAAACTCCGCGGGAAGCACAGATACGCAGTATTTT,CASSLNSAGSTDTQYF
NA,TRBV5-1,NA,TRBJ2-7,TGCGCCAGCAGCGCGGAACATGGTAGACAGGAGTACTTC,CASSAEHGRQEYF
NA,TRBV5-1,NA,TRBJ2-1,TGCGCCAGCAGCTTGGCGGTTAGCTCCTACAATGAGCAGTTCTTC,CASSLAVSSYNEQFF
NA,TRBV28,NA,TRBJ1-6,TGTGCCAGCAGTGGGACAAATTCGCCCCTCCACTTT,CASSGTNSPLHF
few,TRBV2,TRBD2,TRBJ2-1,TGTGCCAGCAGGGGACTAGCGGGATACAATGAGCAGTTCTTC,CASRGLAGYNEQFF
once,TRBV5-1,TRBD2,TRBJ2-7,TGCGCCAGCAGCTTGGCGCTAGCGGGAGCTAGCGAGCAGTACTTC,CASSLALAGASEQYF
NA,TRBV30,NA,TRBJ1-6,TGTGCCTGGAGGGCCGGGAGTAGCTCCTATAATTCACCCCTCCACTTT,CAWRAGSSSYNSPLHF
few,TRBV13,TRBD2,TRBJ2-3,TGTGCCAGCAGCGGTAGGAGCGGGGCCTCTAGCACAGATACGCAGTATTTT,CASSGRSGASSTDTQYF
NA,TRBV11-2,TRBD2,TRBJ2-2,TGTGCCAGCAGCGTAGCGGGAGTGAGCACCGGGGAGCTGTTTTTT,CASSVAGVSTGELFF
many,TRBV18,TRBD1,TRBJ1-5,TGTGCCAGCTCACCAAGGGTCCCGGGACAGGGGAATCAGCCCCAGCATTTT,CASSPRVPGQGNQPQHF
NA,TRBV27,NA,TRBJ2-2,TGTGCCAGCAGGAGATCCAGAGGAGGTGGAGCGAACACCGGGGAGCTGTTTTTT,CASRRSRGGGANTGELFF
once,TRBV4-3,NA,TRBJ1-6,TGCGCCAGCAGCCAAGATTCGGAGGCGCCCCTCCACTTT,CASSQDSEAPLHF
NA,TRBV25-1,TRBD1,TRBJ1-2,TGTGCCAGCAGTGACCCCCGGACAGGAGCTTATGGCTACACCTTC,CASSDPRTGAYGYTF
NA,TRBV28,NA,TRBJ1-1,TGTGCCAGCACTCTACCATCCCGGAACACTGAAGCTTTCTTT,CASTLPSRNTEAFF
NA,TRBV6-1,NA,TRBJ2-3,TGTGCCAGCAGTGAATTAATGCAATGGGGCCTGGATGGAGTCACAGATACGCAGTATTTT,CASSELMQWGLDGVTDTQYF
NA,TRBV7-2,TRBD1,TRBJ1-5,TGTGCCAGCAGCCCAGACAGGGTACAGCCCCAGCATTTT,CASSPDRVQPQHF
NA,TRBV28,NA,TRBJ1-1,TGTGCCAGCCCCCCCCCGTTGGGGAGGGAAGGAGAGAGGAACACTGAAGCTTTCTTT,CASPPPLGREGERNTEAFF
NA,TRBV2,NA,TRBJ2-1,TGTGCCAGCAGTGTAGGGAGCGGAGAGCAGTTCTTC,CASSVGSGEQFF
NA,TRBV6-6,TRBD1,TRBJ1-5,TGTGCCAGCAGCTGGACAGGGCGTAGCAATCAGCCCCAGCATTTT,CASSWTGRSNQPQHF
NA,TRBV7-2,NA,TRBJ1-6,TGTGCCAGCAGCTTCAGCTCCTATAATTCACCCCTCCACTTT,CASSFSSYNSPLHF
NA,TRBV5-1,NA,TRBJ2-5,TGCGCCAGCAGCCCCCTACAGGGTTGGGAGACCCAGTACTTC,CASSPLQGWETQYF